Listed here are 11 T cell receptor beta chains from one sample, sequenced in a study of CXCR3-negative and CXCR3-positive naive CD8 T cells (dated by TCRdb to the late 2010s). The listed sequencing device is NextSeq 550. The Human TCR Profiling Kit (MiLaboratory) was used to make UMI-labeled 5' RACE TRB cDNA libraries. TCRdb reprocessed the reads and lists each CDR3 protein sequence as a single entry, with no DNA. For this sample, the table gives tens of thousands of distinct CDR3 sequences. The ten largest make up 1.5% to 2% of the sample. The sequenced material came from naive CXCR3- CD8+ T cells from blood. According to the study, the label for this sample's cell subset or site signals: CD45RO-CCR7+CD27+CD95- naive CD8+ T cells lacking CXCR3 (TNR3-). These receptors were obtained from a human donor in good health. Some clones in this sample may be carry-over from other donors' samples.

CDR3 loop: CAWSATDTQYF. The chain is built from TRBV30 and TRBJ2-3. Per germline, CDR1 GTSNPN and CDR2 SVGIG (reference sequence). CDR3 size: 11 residues.

V gene TRBV7-9 combines with J gene TRBJ2-5; TCRdb's assignment of TRBD1 cannot be checked, as there is no DNA. The CDR3 loop spans 14 amino acids. From germline, CDR1 is SEHNR and CDR2 FQNEAQ (reference sequence). The CDR3 region is CASSPSQGQETQYF.

J is TRBJ2-3 and V is TRBV28; TCRdb's assignment of TRBD2 cannot be checked, as there is no DNA. The CDR3 sequence is 15 residues long. Germline-derived CDR1 and CDR2 are MDHEN and SYDVKM. CDR3: CASSSGTSDTDTQYF.

The J gene is TRBJ2-1, the V gene TRBV20-1; lacking DNA, the TRBD2 call made by TCRdb goes unchecked. Germline values: CDR1 DFQATT, CDR2 SNEGSKA (reference sequence). CDR3 length equals 18 residues. The CDR3: CSADEVGRTSFWGNEQFF.

This rearrangement joins TRBV27 to TRBJ2-3; without DNA, the TCRdb call of TRBD1 cannot be checked. The length of the CDR3 is 12 residues. Germline V gives CDR1 MNHEY, CDR2 SMNVEV (reference sequence). The CDR3 spells CASSTGWDTQYF.

This sequence joins TRBV12-3 or TRBV12-4 and TRBJ1-2. This CDR3 has 13 amino acids. CDR3 loop: CASSLGSYYGYTF.

The chain recombines TRBV7-3 with TRBJ2-1; TCRdb's D gene call, TRBD1, goes unchecked for lack of DNA. CDR3 length: 14 residues. Germline V gene lookup returns CDR1 SGHTA and CDR2 FQGTGA. The CDR3 sequence: CASSLSSGGNEQFF.

This chain connects TRBV7-9 to TRBJ2-5; with no DNA, the TCRdb D assignment of TRBD1 cannot be verified. This CDR3 is 15 amino acids long. CDR1 is SEHNR, CDR2 FQNEAQ, per germline (reference sequence). This CDR3 reads CASTLLRTGQETQYF.

According to its frequency, this clonotype is large. This chain uses TRBV20-1 with TRBJ2-1; the D call from TCRdb, TRBD1, cannot be confirmed without DNA. This CDR3 has 12 amino acids. Germline assignment: CDR1 DFQATT and CDR2 SNEGSKA (reference sequence). The CDR3 spells CSARLGDVEQFF.

V and J are TRBV2 and TRBJ2-7; absent DNA, TCRdb's TRBD1 call cannot be checked. The CDR3 runs to 15 residues. Germline V gene lookup returns CDR1 SNHLY and CDR2 FYNNEI. Here the CDR3 reads CASSDFLGQVDEQYF.

CDR3 residues: CSARPERGAVSSYEQYF. The V and J genes are TRBV20-1 and TRBJ2-7; with no DNA, the TCRdb D assignment of TRBD1 cannot be verified. CDR1 is DFQATT, CDR2 SNEGSKA, per germline (reference sequence). CDR3 length equals 17 residues.